This TCR beta chain originates from a study of shared clonotypes between healthy human individuals. Study details: There were three CD4 naive, three CD4 memory, two CD8 naive and one CD8 memory plates per donor. Study-wide findings and caveats: The study generally estimated greater richness for naive than memory subsets. The sampled material consisted only of blood, and tissue repertoires are likely to differ.

Concerning this clone itself: Antigen unknown.

The CDR3 is made up of 15 amino acids. Trimming took 1 base from V and 4 from J, leaving 10 bases between them. CDR1 KGHSH and CDR2 LQKENI come from the germline V gene. The repertoire was sequenced with immunoSEQ multiplex PCR; TCRdb's copy has only in-frame clones and lacks some. The data hold about 2.4 million clones, with 93% observed a single time. The sequence was collected from a man aged 18 to 29 in good health. Some clones in this sample may be carry-over from other donors' samples. Sequencing was performed on naive CD4+ T cells from PBMCs. Subset indicated: CD45RA+ positively selected. The chain employs TRBV18 and TRBJ2-2; unclear D gene. This CDR3 reads CASSPRDIGTGELFF. In nucleotides, the CDR3 is TGTGCCAGCTCACCACGTGATATCGGCACCGGGGAGCTGTTTTTT.